This T cell receptor beta chain emerged from a study of identical twins (dated by TCRdb to between 2015 and 2016). For context, the study as a whole: TCR alpha and beta repertoires from monozygotic twins, unrelated adults of various ages and cord blood were deep-sequenced to test whether fetal clonotypes persist. To rule out contamination, the twin experiments were replicated at different times with different library preparation protocols. On the study overall, not on this receptor specifically: Out-of-frame TCR alpha sharing in monozygotic twins was systematically underestimated by recombination models, whereas sharing between unrelated individuals was in agreement with the recombination models. Conclusions relied on cross-sectional statistical analysis, since the same donors could not be followed over many years. Compared with coincidental sharing between unrelated individuals, out-of-frame TCR alpha sequences shared between twins had an excess of sequences with low generation probability. The excess sharing between twins in beta out-of-frame sequences was weaker because fewer shared sequences reduced the signal-to-noise ratio. Invariant T cells such as MAIT and iNKT could partly confound zero-insertion analyses, although diverse VJ usage argued against such confounding for most clonotypes. Fewer insertions were carried by abundant cord blood beta clonotypes; a weaker similar trend was observed in young adult naive repertoires, while no such trend was observed in memory repertoires.

Looking up the germline V gene (reference sequence) yields CDR1 DFQATT and CDR2 SNEGSKA. Including cysteine and phenylalanine, the CDR3 has 16 amino acids. The CDR3 DNA has 48 bases and is translated from base 1. V loses 0 bases of germline sequence and J loses 5 bases, and the interval between the two ends is 18 bases. Library preparation employed 5' RACE. This sample was sequenced with an Illumina HiSeq 2000. Template switching introduced a universal primer binding site; the final cDNA contained a unique molecular identifier, enabling accurate counting of TCR cDNA molecules. Specific primers in the conserved constant-segment region were used to synthesize first-strand cDNA for TCR alpha and beta chains. Each cDNA library was double barcoded, with a SMART-Mk sample barcode plus Illumina barcodes, to control for contamination. TruSeq adapter sequences along with Illumina sample barcodes were introduced in two successive PCR steps. The Illumina HiSeq platform was used with custom primers to sequence TCR alpha and beta cDNA libraries. On the study's bioinformatics: Raw reads were processed with MiGEC to extract unique molecular identifiers, and MiXCR was used to determine CDR3 positions. Recombination models were inferred per individual with the repgenHMM and IGoR tools using an EM algorithm. The analysis of shared clonotypes was done with the tcR package in R, with sharing normalized by the product of cloneset sizes. To study raw recombination without the effects of thymic and clonal selection, out-of-frame nonproductive sequences were analyzed. In TCRdb, the public reads were trimmed at Q25 with fastp and aligned with MiXCR, with productive beta chains retained. Rows merge per CDR3 protein into single entries with the most common DNA and genes. The V and J calls come from TCRdb's annotation, not from the publication. Across this sample there are a few hundred thousand distinct CDR3 sequences, with 15% to 20% seen only once. Jointly, the top ten make up 10% to 15% of the sample.

This clonotype was seen a few times. Its antigen is currently not known. Base-call qualities are not available, and no considerably larger clone is one nucleotide away. Every donor in the study was a healthy Caucasian. Three unrelated non-twin adults were additionally sequenced: a male aged 18 to 30, a male aged 50 to 60 and a female aged 50 to 60. Miltenyi CD45RO+ enrichment and human naive T-cell isolation kits were used to isolate memory (CD45RO+) and naive T cells from PBMC. The chain couples TRBV20-1 to TRBJ2-3; no D gene can be assigned with confidence. The sample comprised naive T cells sorted from blood. The sample's cell subset or site label is to be understood as: cells isolated with a human naive T-cell isolation kit. The clonotype comes from a man aged 50 to 59 in good health. The DNA sequence reads TGCAGTGCTAGAGATCGGTACCGGGCGTCGAGAGATACGCAGTATTTT. This is translated as CSARDRYRASRDTQYF.